These 10 T cell receptor gamma chains originate from one sample sequenced in a study of γδ T cells in repeated Plasmodium falciparum infection. Gammadelta T cells were flow-sorted from PBMC into Vgamma9/Vdelta2+ and Vdelta2-negative populations for bulk analysis. TCRdb redid the clone calls on the multiplex PCR reads with CATT. Of around 24,000 gamma-chain clones in the sample, around 3% were seen once. Sequencing was performed on gamma-delta T cells from blood. The receptors shown here come from a pool of human donors (malaria-infected and uninfected, not separated).

This clone was observed a handful of times. The TCRdb record carries a much larger clone's protein, which differs from this DNA's translation at residue 9; a read error is the likely cause, and the protein listed here is the DNA translation. The CDR3 nucleotides read TGTGCCTTGTGGGGTGTGGAGTTGGACAAAAAAATCAAGGTATTT. Amino acids: CALWGVELDKKIKVF. This chain connects TRGV9 to TRGJP. In the absence of a J gene in TCRdb, the DNA was matched to germline to assign it here. CDR1 is GITISATS and CDR2 is ISYDGTV in the germline V gene (reference sequence). The CDR3 is 15 residues long.

This clone was detected ten times or more. This DNA's translation and the protein TCRdb lists, from a much larger clone, do not match at residue 8, likely due to a read error; the protein shown is translated from the DNA. Here the CDR3 DNA reads TGTGCCTTGTGGGAGGTGCCAAGCGAGAAACTCTTT. This sequence encodes CALWEVPSEKLF. The V gene is TRGV9, the J gene TRGJ1 or TRGJ2. TCRdb is silent on the J gene; assignment here came from matching the DNA to germline. This CDR3 is 12 amino acids long. V shed 0 bases, J shed 11 bases, and the junction held 7 bases outside the gene matches. CDR1 and CDR2 (germline): GITISATS, ISYDGTV (reference sequence).

There are a few counts of this clone. The protein recorded in TCRdb matches a much larger clone and deviates from this DNA's translation at residue 4, suggesting a read error; the protein here is obtained by translating the DNA. The CDR3 sequence: CALREVQPHYKKLF. CDR3 sequence (DNA): TGTGCCTTGCGGGAGGTGCAGCCCCATTATAAGAAACTCTTT. This chain connects TRGV9 to TRGJ1 or TRGJ2. Here the J gene was assigned by germline matching of the DNA, as TCRdb has none. Germline lookup yields CDR1 GITISATS and CDR2 ISYDGTV (reference sequence). CDR3 size: 14 residues.

This clone has more than one count but fewer than ten. The DNA is omitted, as the CDR3 cannot be located on it reliably, and the CDR3 follows TCRdb's listing. The V segment is TRGV2, and no J call was made. The germline CDR1 and CDR2 sequences are EGSNGY and YDSYNSKV. The CDR3 contains 33 residues when both ends are counted. CDR3 protein: CATWDGQGSIIRNSLAVEQHWLSQVSIGRIQHF.

Of note for this clone: A read error is likely here: a far larger clone is one base away. The DNA is left out, because the CDR3 cannot be placed on it with certainty; the CDR3 is given as TCRdb lists it. No J gene was assigned, while the V gene was called as TRGV9. The CDR3 sequence runs 30 residues, both termini included. Germline assignment: CDR1 GITISATS and CDR2 ISYDGTV (reference sequence). The CDR3 protein is CALWEQGLRNSLAVEQHLLSQVSIGRIQHF.

This clone was counted many times. The chain has TRGV2 and TRGJ1 or TRGJ2. No J gene is reported in TCRdb; it was inferred here by comparing the DNA with germline. CDR1 is EGSNGY and CDR2 is YDSYNSKV in the germline V gene. V dropped 4 bases and J dropped 9; count of bases not matched to a gene: 6. This CDR3 comprises 11 residues. The CDR3 region has the DNA TGTGCCACCTGGGATTGTCGTAAGAAACTCTTT. Its translation: CATWDCRKKLF.

The chain joins TRGV9 to TRGJP. TCRdb carries no J gene annotation; the J gene was assigned here by matching the DNA with germline. Germline V lookup: CDR1 GITISATS, CDR2 ISYDGTV (reference sequence). Trimming took 2 bases from V and 9 from J; bases not matched to a gene: 13. There are 18 residues in the CDR3. DNA of the CDR3: TGTGCCTTGTGGGAGGCCCAAACACCCCGGTTGGGCAAAAAAATCAAGGTATTT. Its translation: CALWEAQTPRLGKKIKVF.

This clone was seen many times. The V and J genes are TRGV3 and TRGJP1. Because TCRdb records no J gene, it was assigned here through a match of the DNA to germline. CDR1 and CDR2 (germline): VTNTFY, YDVSTARD (reference sequence). V shed 3 bases, J shed 0 bases, and the junction held 7 bases outside the gene matches. CDR3 length: 16 residues. In DNA, the CDR3 is TGTGCCACCTGGGACGAGGGATATACCACTGGTTGGTTCAAGATATTT. Its translation: CATWDEGYTTGWFKIF.

This clone showed up just a few times. TCRdb's protein for this DNA is that of a much larger clone and differs from the translation at residue 10, likely a read error; the protein shown is the DNA translation. The chain uses TRGV5 and TRGJ1 or TRGJ2. No J gene is reported in TCRdb; it was inferred here by comparing the DNA with germline. The germline gives CDR1 VINAFY, CDR2 YDVSNSKD. The length of the CDR3 is 14 residues. Germline trimming cut 3 bases from V and 9 bases from J; bases unmatched to any gene: 14. Written as DNA, the CDR3 is TGTGCCACCTGGGACTCCTGTAAGCGGTGTAAGAAACTCTTT. Its protein is CATWDSCKRCKKLF.

Points on this clone: Only one base separates this from a far larger clonotype, so it likely reflects a read error. V gene TRGV8 combines with J gene TRGJ1 or TRGJ2. The CDR3 consists of 13 residues. CDR1 and CDR2 from the germline V gene are VENAVY and YDSYNSRV. CDR3: CATWDIGYYKKLF. CDR3 coding DNA: TGTGCCACCTGGGATATCGGTTATTATAAGAAACTCTTC.